These 28 T cell receptor beta chains share one sample of origin, sequenced in a study of blood T cell repertoires in COVID-19. Using immunoSEQ multiplex PCR, the repertoire was profiled, and TCRdb retains in-frame clones only, with some absent. The table includes about 260,000 clones, about 86% detected once. Sequenced material: PBMCs or T cells enriched from blood (not recorded which). Receptors were obtained from a young man with acute COVID-19.

This chain links TRBV19 with TRBJ2-4, with 14 bases aligning to TRBD2. The length of the CDR3 is 19 residues. Per germline, CDR1 LNHDA and CDR2 SQIVND (reference sequence). The V and J ends lost 5 bases and 0 bases, in that order; junction bases with no gene match: 9. The CDR3 DNA sequence: TGTGCCAGTAGTGCGTGGGGACTAGCGGGAGCCCTAGCCAAAAACATTCAGTACTTC. Its translation is CASSAWGLAGALAKNIQYF.

This clone was seen once. The junction does not match germline at one end; this may be a read error. This chain connects TRBV5-1 to TRBJ2-3; the match to TRBD2 covers 10 bases. Germline CDR1 reads SGHRS; CDR2 reads YFSETQ. There are 17 residues in the CDR3. CDR3 DNA sequence: TGTGCCAGCGGGCATGGACGGACTAGCGGCAACACAGATACGCAGTATTTT. Translating it yields CASGHGRTSGNTDTQYF.

The chain employs TRBV6-5 and TRBJ2-2; D is undetermined. This CDR3 is 11 amino acids long. The ends were cut back, 6 bases at V and 6 bases at J, with 5 bases in the middle. The germline gives CDR1 MNHEY, CDR2 SVGAGI. The chain's CDR3 is CASRASGELFF. The CDR3 nucleotides read TGTGCCAGCAGGGCTTCCGGGGAGCTGTTTTTT.

This rearrangement joins TRBV5-1 to TRBJ1-3; D uncertain. The V end lost 3 bases, the J end lost 4 bases, and 14 bases lay between the germline ends. The germline V gene has CDR1 SGHRS and CDR2 YFSETQ. CDR3 length: 15 amino acids. This CDR3 reads CASSSNSGPGNTIYF. The CDR3 nucleotides are TGCGCCAGCAGCTCCAACTCAGGTCCCGGAAACACCATATATTTT.

V usage is TRBV28 and J usage is TRBJ2-1; 8 bases are shared with TRBD2. The CDR3 is made up of 15 amino acids. V lost 8 bases to trimming and J lost 3 bases; unmatched junction nucleotides: 9. Germline loops: CDR1 MDHEN, CDR2 SYDVKM. The CDR3 loop is CASHPGGAGYNEQFF. The CDR3 nucleotides are TGTGCCAGCCATCCCGGGGGGGCCGGCTACAATGAGCAGTTCTTC.

J is TRBJ1-6 and V is TRBV7-8, with D tentatively TRBD1 (6 bases). The V end was cut by 2 bases, the J end by 10 bases, with 12 bases between. The CDR3 spans 14 residues. The germline V gene has CDR1 SGHVS and CDR2 FQNEAQ. The CDR3 is CASSLFEGDSPLHF. CDR3 DNA sequence: TGTGCCAGCAGCTTATTTGAGGGGGACTCACCCCTCCACTTT.

The rearrangement links TRBV11-3 to TRBJ2-3; a weak D match, TRBD1 (6 bases). CDR3 length equals 14 residues. The V gene's germline CDR1 is SGHNT and CDR2 YENEEA. Deletions cut 1 base from V and 6 bases from J, with 11 bases between. The CDR3, as DNA: TGTGCCAGCAGCTTAGTCAGGGGCGGTGATACGCAGTATTTT. Amino acid sequence: CASSLVRGGDTQYF.

The V gene is TRBV14, the J gene TRBJ1-1; D is possibly TRBD1 (5 bases). Per the germline V gene, CDR1 is SGHDN and CDR2 is FVKESK. This CDR3 is 16 amino acids long. Trimming took 0 bases from V and 5 from J, leaving 16 bases between them. CDR3 in amino acids: CASSQDIQARGTEAFF. The CDR3 DNA sequence: TGTGCCAGCAGCCAAGATATCCAGGCGCGGGGGACTGAAGCTTTCTTT.

This clone was seen ten or more times. The chain has TRBV19 and TRBJ1-1; 7 bases line up with TRBD1. V was clipped by 7 bases and J by 4 bases; unmatched bases: 6. CDR3 length: 13 amino acids. From germline, CDR1 is LNHDA and CDR2 SQIVND (reference sequence). CDR3 in DNA: TGTGCCAGTACCCCCTCAGGGGGCACTGAAGCTTTCTTT. It translates to CASTPSGGTEAFF.

The chain links TRBV11-3 to TRBJ2-1; TRBD2 aligns across 9 bases. This CDR3 is built from 14 residues. Germline values: CDR1 SGHNT, CDR2 YENEEA. The V segment lost 3 bases and the J segment 15 bases; nucleotides outside the gene matches: 12. The CDR3 reads CASSLDPSGTGRFF. The CDR3, as DNA: TGTGCCAGCAGCTTGGACCCTAGCGGGACGGGGAGGTTCTTC. The full variable domain, rest sourced from reference TRBV11-3 and TRBJ2-1, is EAGVVQSPRYKIIEKKQPVAFWCNPISGHNTLYWYLQNLGQGPELLIRYENEEAVDDSQLPKDRFSAERLKGVDSTLKIQPAELGDSAVYLCASSLDPSGTGRFFGPGTRLTVL.

This clone was counted between two and nine times. This chain connects TRBV5-1 to TRBJ1-6; D may be TRBD1 (6 bases). Germline V gives CDR1 SGHRS, CDR2 YFSETQ. The CDR3 spans 16 residues. The V end lost 3 bases, the J end lost 8 bases, and 18 bases lay between the germline ends. The DNA for the CDR3 is TGCGCCAGCAGCTCCACAGGGTGGGTGGGGGATTCACCCCTCCACTTT. It codes for CASSSTGWVGDSPLHF.

The chain combines TRBV5-1 with TRBJ2-3; D gene unclear. V was pared by 0 bases and J by 1 base, with 12 bases between. Germline CDR1 is SGHRS and CDR2 is YFSETQ. This CDR3 comprises 16 residues. CDR3 residues: CASSLVSRGGTDTQYF. CDR3 nucleotide sequence: TGCGCCAGCAGCTTGGTGAGCCGCGGTGGCACAGATACGCAGTATTTT.

The rearrangement uses TRBV20-1 and TRBJ1-1; D call uncertain. The CDR3 length is 11 residues. Germline V gives CDR1 DFQATT, CDR2 SNEGSKA (reference sequence). V gave up 1 base and J gave up 5 bases, with 5 bases separating them. The CDR3 loop is CSARGPTEAFF. Here the CDR3 DNA reads TGCAGTGCTAGAGGTCCTACTGAAGCTTTCTTT.

The chain joins TRBV5-4 to TRBJ2-5, with D possibly being TRBD2 (5 bases). The CDR3 runs 12 residues. The V gene lost 5 bases and the J gene lost 4 bases, with 9 bases spanning the gap. The germline CDR1 and CDR2 sequences are SGHNT and YYREEE (reference sequence). The CDR3 DNA reads as TGTGCCAGCAGTAGGAGGAGAGAGACCCAGTACTTC. As protein: CASSRRRETQYF.

The chain uses TRBV7-9 and TRBJ1-5, with a possible D match to TRBD1 (6 bases). Per the germline V gene, CDR1 is SEHNR and CDR2 is FQNEAQ (reference sequence). V lost 0 bases to trimming and J lost 2 bases, with 20 bases between them. There are 19 residues in the CDR3. The CDR3 protein is CASSLAGGLGARGNQPQHF. CDR3 bases: TGTGCCAGCAGCTTAGCAGGGGGATTGGGGGCGCGGGGCAATCAGCCCCAGCATTTT.

V and J are TRBV19 and TRBJ1-3, with D possibly being TRBD1 (6 bases). Germline V gene lookup returns CDR1 LNHDA and CDR2 SQIVND (reference sequence). V was trimmed by 7 bases and J by 1 base, leaving 14 bases between them. The CDR3 runs 15 residues. Written as DNA, the CDR3 is TGTGCCAGTATGTCGCGGGGGCGATCTGGAAACACCATATATTTT. Translating it yields CASMSRGRSGNTIYF.

V usage is TRBV3-1 (or the pseudogene TRBV3-2) and J usage is TRBJ2-5; TRBD2 agrees at 13 bases. The CDR3 runs to 16 residues. Germline CDR1 is LGHDT and CDR2 is YNNKEL (reference sequence). Trimming took 5 bases from V and 4 from J; bases not matched to a gene: 7. The CDR3 sequence is CASSARTSGGRETQYF. CDR3 bases: TGTGCCAGCAGCGCCCGGACTAGCGGGGGACGAGAGACCCAGTACTTC.

A word on this clone: In the same sample, other DNA sequences code for this CDR3. The CDR3 DNA follows: TGTGCCAGCAGCGTAGGTGTGAGCTCTGGAAACACCATATATTTT. Translated: CASSVGVSSGNTIYF. The V gene is TRBV9, the J gene TRBJ1-3, with D unresolved. Looked up from germline, CDR1 is SGDLS and CDR2 is YYNGEE. Trimming took off 0 bases at V and 0 bases at J, with 7 bases between the two ends. CDR3 size: 15 residues.

The chain links TRBV7-2 to TRBJ1-1; 12 positions agree with TRBD1. This CDR3 spans 19 amino acids. Germline trimming cut 0 bases from V and 4 bases from J; bases unmatched to any gene: 12. Germline CDR1 SGHTA, CDR2 FQGNSA. Written as DNA, the CDR3 is TGTGCCAGCAGCTTAGCGGCCTCCGGGACAGGGGGCGCGGGCACTGAAGCTTTCTTT. This codes for CASSLAASGTGGAGTEAFF.

V and J are TRBV28 and TRBJ2-4; 9 bases map to TRBD2. With 7 bases clipped from V and 7 bases from J, the junction kept 14 bases outside the gene matches. The CDR3 length is 16 residues. CDR1 and CDR2 (germline): MDHEN, SYDVKM. CDR3 sequence (DNA): TGTGCCAGCATCATAGCGGGGGCCGGGGGTGATAACATTCAGTACTTC. Amino acid sequence: CASIIAGAGGDNIQYF.

The CDR3 DNA reads as TGTGCCAGCAGCGTAGGGGCAGTTAATGAAAAACTGTTTTTT. This gives the protein CASSVGAVNEKLFF. The J gene is TRBJ1-4, the V gene TRBV9; D uncertain. V was cut by 0 bases and J by 4 bases, with 7 bases left in between. Germline CDR1 and CDR2: SGDLS and YYNGEE. CDR3 size: 14 residues. The full variable domain, completed using reference TRBV9 and TRBJ1-4, is DSGVTQTPKHLITATGQRVTLRCSPRSGDLSVYWYQQSLDQGLQFLIQYYNGEERAKGNILERFSAQQFPDLHSELNLSSLELGDSALYFCASSVGAVNEKLFFGSGTQLSVL.

The sample holds a few counts of this clone. An end of the junction differs from the germline gene, which may be a read error. The gene calls are TRBV5-1 and TRBJ2-1; the match to TRBD2 covers 13 bases. Germline V gives CDR1 SGHRS, CDR2 YFSETQ. The CDR3 loop spans 17 amino acids. The CDR3 DNA follows: TGTGCCAGCAGCTGGACTAGCGGGAGCCCCAGCTACAATGAGCAGTTCTTC. Translated, it gives CASSWTSGSPSYNEQFF.

The chain joins TRBV29-1 to TRBJ2-3, with D possibly matching TRBD1 (6 bases). This CDR3 is 16 amino acids long. V was clipped by 5 bases and J by 3 bases, with 21 bases between them. CDR1 and CDR2 from the germline V gene are SQVTM and ANQGSEA. CDR3 protein: CSVRGGEQGRTDTQYF. DNA of the CDR3: TGCAGCGTTCGGGGTGGAGAACAGGGAAGAACAGATACGCAGTATTTT.

V and J are TRBV6-5 and TRBJ2-3, with 10 bases identical to TRBD2. J lost 2 bases, V lost 10 bases, and 6 bases had no gene match. Germline-derived CDR1 and CDR2 are MNHEY and SVGAGI. The CDR3 is 14 amino acids. The CDR3 DNA follows: TGTGCCATACCGGGACTAGCGAACACAGATACGCAGTATTTT. This sequence encodes CAIPGLANTDTQYF.

This clone was observed once. The CDR3 nucleotides are TGTGCTAGTGGGGCCGACAGGGGAGTCGGCACTGAAGCTTTCTTT. It codes for CASGADRGVGTEAFF. This chain uses TRBV12-5 with TRBJ1-1; 8 nucleotides agree with TRBD1. After removal of 6 bases from V and 4 bases from J, the junction contained 10 bases not matched to a gene. The CDR3 runs to 15 residues. Germline CDR1 reads LGHNT; CDR2 reads FRNRAP.

This chain connects TRBV6-1 to TRBJ1-4; the D gene is possibly TRBD1 (5 bases). Germline-derived CDR1 and CDR2 are MNHNS and SASEGT. The CDR3 length is 14 residues. Trimming left V 2 bases short and J 7 bases short, with 11 bases between. The CDR3 DNA sequence: TGTGCCAGCAGTGAATCTATAGGGGTTGAAAAACTGTTTTTT. Translating it yields CASSESIGVEKLFF.

A single count supports this clone. The V and J genes are TRBV6-4 and TRBJ1-4; TRBD1 aligns across 7 bases. Germline V gene lookup returns CDR1 MRHNA and CDR2 SNTAGT. CDR3 length: 15 residues. V trimming: 0 bases; J trimming: 10 bases; junction bases outside the gene matches: 8. The CDR3 nucleotides are TGTGCCAGCAGTGACTCTGGGGACAGCGTCTCAAAACTGTTTTTT. Encoded protein: CASSDSGDSVSKLFF.

V usage is TRBV19 and J usage is TRBJ1-2; D call uncertain. There are 13 residues in the CDR3. The germline V and J ends were trimmed by 5 bases and 4 bases, with 11 bases remaining between them. Germline V CDR1 and CDR2: LNHDA, SQIVND (reference sequence). CDR3 sequence: CASSGQHSYGYTF. The CDR3 nucleotides are TGTGCCAGTAGTGGGCAGCACTCCTATGGCTACACCTTC. Supplemented by reference TRBV19 and TRBJ1-2, the full variable domain reads DGGITQSPKYLFRKEGQNVTLSCEQNLNHDAMYWYRQDPGQGLRLIYYSQIVNDFQKGDIAEGYSVSREKKESFPLTVTSAQKNPTAFYLCASSGQHSYGYTFGSGTRLTVV.